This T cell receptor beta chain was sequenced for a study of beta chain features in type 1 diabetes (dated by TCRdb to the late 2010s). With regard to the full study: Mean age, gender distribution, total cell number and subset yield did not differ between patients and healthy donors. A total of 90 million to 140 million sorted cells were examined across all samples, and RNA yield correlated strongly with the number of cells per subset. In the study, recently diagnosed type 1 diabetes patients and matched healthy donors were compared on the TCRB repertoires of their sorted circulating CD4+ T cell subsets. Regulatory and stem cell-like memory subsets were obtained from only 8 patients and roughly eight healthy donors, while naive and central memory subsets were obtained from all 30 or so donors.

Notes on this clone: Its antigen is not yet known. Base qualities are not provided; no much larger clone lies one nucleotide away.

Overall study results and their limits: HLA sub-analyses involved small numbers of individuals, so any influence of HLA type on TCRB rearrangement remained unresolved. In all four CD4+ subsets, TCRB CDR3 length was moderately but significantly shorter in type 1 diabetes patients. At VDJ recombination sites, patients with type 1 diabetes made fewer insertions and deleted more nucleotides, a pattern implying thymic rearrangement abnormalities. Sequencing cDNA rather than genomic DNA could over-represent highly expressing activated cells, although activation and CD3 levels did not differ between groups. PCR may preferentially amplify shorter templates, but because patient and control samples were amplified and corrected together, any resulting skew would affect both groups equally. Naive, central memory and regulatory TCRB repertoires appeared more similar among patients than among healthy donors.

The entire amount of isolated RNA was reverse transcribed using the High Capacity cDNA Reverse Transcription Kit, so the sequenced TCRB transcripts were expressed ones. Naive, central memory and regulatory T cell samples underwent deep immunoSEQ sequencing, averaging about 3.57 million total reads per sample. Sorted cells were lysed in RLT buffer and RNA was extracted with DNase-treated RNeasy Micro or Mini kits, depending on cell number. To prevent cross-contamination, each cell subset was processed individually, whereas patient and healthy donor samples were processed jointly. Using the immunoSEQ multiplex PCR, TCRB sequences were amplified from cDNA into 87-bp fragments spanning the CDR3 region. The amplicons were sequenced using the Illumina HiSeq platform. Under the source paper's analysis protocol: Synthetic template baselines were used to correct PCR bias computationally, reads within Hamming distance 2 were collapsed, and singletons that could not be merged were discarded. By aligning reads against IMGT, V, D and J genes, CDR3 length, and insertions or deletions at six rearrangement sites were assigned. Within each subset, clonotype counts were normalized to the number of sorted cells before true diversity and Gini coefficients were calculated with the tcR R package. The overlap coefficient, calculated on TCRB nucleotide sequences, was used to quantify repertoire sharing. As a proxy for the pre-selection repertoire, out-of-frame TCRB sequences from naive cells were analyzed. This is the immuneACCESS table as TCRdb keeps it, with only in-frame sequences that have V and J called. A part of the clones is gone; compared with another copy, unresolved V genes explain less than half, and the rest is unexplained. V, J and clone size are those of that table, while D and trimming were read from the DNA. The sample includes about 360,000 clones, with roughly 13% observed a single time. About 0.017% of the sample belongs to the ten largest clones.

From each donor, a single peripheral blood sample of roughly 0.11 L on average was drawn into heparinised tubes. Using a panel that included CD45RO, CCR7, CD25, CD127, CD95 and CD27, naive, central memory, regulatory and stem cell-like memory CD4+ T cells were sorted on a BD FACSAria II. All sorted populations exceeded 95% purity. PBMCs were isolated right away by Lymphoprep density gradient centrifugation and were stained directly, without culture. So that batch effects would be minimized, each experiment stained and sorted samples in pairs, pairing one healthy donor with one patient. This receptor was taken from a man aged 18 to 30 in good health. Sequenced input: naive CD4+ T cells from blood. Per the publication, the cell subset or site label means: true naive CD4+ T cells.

The sequenced DNA: TGTGCCAGCAGCCAAGGGACTAGCGGGCCCCCGACAGATACGCAGTATTTT. Its product reads: CASSQGTSGPPTDTQYF. The sequence joins TRBV25-1 to TRBJ2-3; 12 central nucleotides agree with TRBD2. From V the trimming removes 6 bases and from J it removes 3 bases, while the gene matches leave 10 bases of the junction unaccounted for. The germline V gene specifies MGHDK as CDR1 and SYGVNS as CDR2. Including cysteine and phenylalanine, the CDR3 has 17 amino acids. Only the CDR3 region is kept as DNA, spanning 51 bases read in frame from base 1.